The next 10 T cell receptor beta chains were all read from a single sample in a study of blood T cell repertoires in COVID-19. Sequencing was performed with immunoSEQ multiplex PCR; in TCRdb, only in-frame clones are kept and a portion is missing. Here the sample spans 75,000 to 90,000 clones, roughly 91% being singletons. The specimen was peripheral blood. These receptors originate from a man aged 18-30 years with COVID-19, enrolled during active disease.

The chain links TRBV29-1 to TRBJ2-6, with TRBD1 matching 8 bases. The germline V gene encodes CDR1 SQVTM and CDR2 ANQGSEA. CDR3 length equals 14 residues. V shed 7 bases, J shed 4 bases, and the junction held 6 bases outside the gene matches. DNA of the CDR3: TGCAGCGCCCCCAGGGGGCCAGGGGCCAACGTCCTGACTTTC. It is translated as CSAPRGPGANVLTF.

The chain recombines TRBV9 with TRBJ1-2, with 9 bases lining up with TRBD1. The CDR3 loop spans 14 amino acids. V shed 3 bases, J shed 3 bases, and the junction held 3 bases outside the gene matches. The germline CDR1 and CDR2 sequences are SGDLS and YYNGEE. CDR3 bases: TGTGCCAGCAGCGGAACAGGGGGCTACTATGGCTACACCTTC. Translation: CASSGTGGYYGYTF.

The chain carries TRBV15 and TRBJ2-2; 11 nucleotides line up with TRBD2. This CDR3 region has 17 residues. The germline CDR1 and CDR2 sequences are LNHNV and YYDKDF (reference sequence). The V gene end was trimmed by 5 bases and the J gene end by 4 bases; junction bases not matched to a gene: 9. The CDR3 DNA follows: TGTGCCACCAGCTTAGCGGGAGGGCTTGTGAGCACCGGGGAGCTGTTTTTT. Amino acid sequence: CATSLAGGLVSTGELFF.

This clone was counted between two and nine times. The DNA of the CDR3 is TGTGCCAGCAGCCAGCTACTGGGACTAGCGGGAAACGAGCAGTACTTC. The encoded protein is CASSQLLGLAGNEQYF. The rearrangement uses TRBV3-1 (or the pseudogene TRBV3-2) and TRBJ2-7, with 13 bases fitting TRBD2. Trimming cost V 3 bases and J 5 bases; bases outside gene matches: 7. CDR1 is LGHDT, CDR2 YNNKEL, per germline (reference sequence). The CDR3 loop spans 16 amino acids.

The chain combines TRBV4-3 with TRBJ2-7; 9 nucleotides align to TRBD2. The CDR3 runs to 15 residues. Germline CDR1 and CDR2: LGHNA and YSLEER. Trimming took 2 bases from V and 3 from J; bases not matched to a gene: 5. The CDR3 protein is CASSQRGTSIYEQYF. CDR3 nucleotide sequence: TGCGCCAGCAGCCAAAGAGGGACTAGCATCTACGAGCAGTACTTC.

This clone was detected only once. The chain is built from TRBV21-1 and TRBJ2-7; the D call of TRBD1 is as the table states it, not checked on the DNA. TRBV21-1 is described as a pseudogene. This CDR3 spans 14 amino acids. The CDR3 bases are TGTGCCAGCAGCAAAGGGGAACAGGGGACCGAGCAGTACTTC. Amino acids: CASSKGEQGTEQYF.

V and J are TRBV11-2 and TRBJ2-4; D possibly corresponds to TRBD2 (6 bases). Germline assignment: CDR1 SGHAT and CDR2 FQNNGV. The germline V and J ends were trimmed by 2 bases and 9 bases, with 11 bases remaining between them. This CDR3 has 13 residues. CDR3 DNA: TGTGCCAGCAGCTTAAGAATGGGGGGCATTCAGTACTTC. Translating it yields CASSLRMGGIQYF.

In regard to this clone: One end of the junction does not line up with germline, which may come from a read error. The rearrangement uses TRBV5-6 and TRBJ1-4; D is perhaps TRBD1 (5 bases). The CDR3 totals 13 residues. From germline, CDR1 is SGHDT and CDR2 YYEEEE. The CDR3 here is CASSSDIYSFGVF. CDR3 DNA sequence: TGTGCCAGCAGCTCGGACATCTACAGTTTTGGGGTTTTT.

The CDR3 here is CASSQDRDVGGYTF. As DNA, the CDR3 is TGCGCCAGCAGCCAAGATCGGGATGTAGGTGGCTACACCTTC. The chain recombines TRBV4-3 with TRBJ1-2; D is unresolved. The CDR3 is made up of 14 amino acids. Looked up from germline, CDR1 is LGHNA and CDR2 is YSLEER. V dropped 0 bases and J dropped 7 bases, with 12 bases sitting between them.

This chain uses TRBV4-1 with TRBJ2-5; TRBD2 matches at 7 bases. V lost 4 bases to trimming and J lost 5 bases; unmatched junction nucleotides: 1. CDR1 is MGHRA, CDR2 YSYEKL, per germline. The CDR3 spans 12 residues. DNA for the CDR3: TGCGCCAGCAGCCCCGGGGGGGAGACCCAGTACTTC. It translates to CASSPGGETQYF.